This T cell receptor beta chain originates from a study of shared clonotypes between healthy human individuals. Study-level points and caveats: Against clonotypes common to all four donors, non-shared ones had lower generation probabilities. Blood was the sole source, and tissue repertoires probably differ. Sequencing depth was predicted to influence how clonotypes are shared among donors.

Remarks on this clone: The antigen is not known. The same CDR3 also results from other DNA sequences found in this sample.

Using immunoSEQ multiplex PCR, the repertoire was profiled, and TCRdb retains in-frame clones only, with some absent. The sample includes millions of clones, 95% of them seen just once. V was clipped by 5 bases and J by 0 bases, with 5 bases between them. The CDR3 is 12 amino acids. Germline CDR1 reads SGHTA; CDR2 reads FQGNSA. The V gene is TRBV7-2, the J gene TRBJ2-7; D is possibly TRBD2 (5 bases). The TCR was taken from a man aged 18 to 30 in good health. The specimen sequenced was naive CD4+ T cells sorted from blood. The subset: CD45RA+ positively selected. This chain's CDR3 is CASSTSSYEQYF. CDR3 DNA sequence: TGTGCCAGCAGCACTAGCTCCTACGAGCAGTACTTC.